This entry lists 23 T cell receptor beta chains sequenced from one sample in a study of OX40 agonist ivuxolimab in advanced cancers. Using immunoSEQ multiplex PCR, the repertoire was profiled, and TCRdb retains in-frame clones only, with some absent. The sample lists about 78,000 clones, 84% occurring once. Material: CD4+ or CD8+ T cells sorted from blood, obtained in a trial of the OX40 agonist ivuxolimab. The source is an adult with an advanced solid tumor such as melanoma, head and neck, liver or kidney cancer.

The V gene is TRBV19, the J gene TRBJ2-3; D might be TRBD1 or TRBD2, each matching 5 bases. Between the trimmed V and J ends, which lost 6 bases and 1 base, there was a span of 11 bases. This CDR3 is 14 amino acids long. Germline lookup yields CDR1 LNHDA and CDR2 SQIVND (reference sequence). CDR3 protein: CASRAGTGTDTQYF. DNA of the CDR3: TGTGCCAGTAGAGCAGGGACGGGCACAGATACGCAGTATTTT. Variable domain in full (rest from reference TRBV19 and TRBJ2-3): DGGITQSPKYLFRKEGQNVTLSCEQNLNHDAMYWYRQDPGQGLRLIYYSQIVNDFQKGDIAEGYSVSREKKESFPLTVTSAQKNPTAFYLCASRAGTGTDTQYFGPGTRLTVL.

The chain employs TRBV2 and TRBJ2-2, with 7 bases that match TRBD1. The V segment lost 6 bases and the J segment 1 base; nucleotides outside the gene matches: 5. This CDR3 has 15 amino acids. Per the germline V gene, CDR1 is SNHLY and CDR2 is FYNNEI. The CDR3 spells CASRVRQGNTGELFF. The CDR3 coding sequence is TGTGCCAGCAGAGTAAGACAGGGGAACACCGGGGAGCTGTTTTTT. Full variable domain (outside the CDR3, taken from reference TRBV2 and TRBJ2-2): EPEVTQTPSHQVTQMGQEVILRCVPISNHLYFYWYRQILGQKVEFLVSFYNNEISEKSEIFDDQFSVERPDGSNFTLKIRSTKLEDSAMYFCASRVRQGNTGELFFGEGSRLTVL.

This chain connects TRBV19 to TRBJ2-4; perhaps TRBD2 as D (6 bases). This CDR3 contains 20 residues. V shed 3 bases and J shed 0 bases, with 24 bases lying between them. Germline V gene sequence: CDR1 LNHDA, CDR2 SQIVND (reference sequence). The DNA of the CDR3 is TGTGCCAGTAGTATGGGAGGAGGGTCCGTCAACCTCCTAGCCAAAAACATTCAGTACTTC. This gives the protein CASSMGGGSVNLLAKNIQYF.

CDR3 nucleotide sequence: TGTGCCAGCAGCCGAGGGACTAGCGCAGATACGCAGTATTTT. Translation gives CASSRGTSADTQYF. The J gene is TRBJ2-3, the V gene TRBV7-6; the match to TRBD2 covers 10 bases. The germline gives CDR1 SGHVS, CDR2 FNYEAQ. Unmatched junction bases numbered 3, after V lost 5 bases and J lost 4 bases. The CDR3 has 14 amino acids.

The J gene is TRBJ1-2, the V gene TRBV6-1, with TRBD1 matching over 7 bases. In germline, CDR1 is MNHNS, CDR2 SASEGT. V trimming: 8 bases; J trimming: 5 bases; junction bases outside the gene matches: 8. CDR3 size: 13 residues. The CDR3 DNA sequence: TGTGCCAGCGGAGGGACAGCGCAATATGGCTACACCTTC. Residues: CASGGTAQYGYTF.

The rearrangement uses TRBV6-4 and TRBJ1-2, with a weak D call TRBD1 (5 bases). This CDR3 is built from 12 residues. Germline lookup yields CDR1 MRHNA and CDR2 SNTAGT. The germline V and J ends were trimmed by 5 bases and 4 bases, with 8 bases remaining between them. The DNA for the CDR3 is TGTGCCAGCAGTAGGGGCTCCTATGGCTACACCTTC. This gives the protein CASSRGSYGYTF.

The rearrangement links TRBV5-4 to TRBJ1-5; TRBD1 agrees at 9 bases. The CDR3 is 19 residues long. Germline assignment: CDR1 SGHNT and CDR2 YYREEE (reference sequence). Trimming took 0 bases from V and 6 from J; bases not matched to a gene: 16. The DNA for the CDR3 is TGTGCCAGCAGCTTGGCCAACAGGGGGCTGACGTGGCGCCGTCAGCCCCAGCATTTT. The encoded protein is CASSLANRGLTWRRQPQHF.

The CDR3 DNA reads TGTGCCAGCTCACAGAGACGGTCGGATAAAGAGACCCAGTACTTC. Protein sequence: CASSQRRSDKETQYF. The V and J genes are TRBV18 and TRBJ2-5; D is undetermined. The CDR3 is made up of 15 amino acids. Germline CDR1 reads KGHSH; CDR2 reads LQKENI. V shed 4 bases and J shed 3 bases, with 15 bases lying between them.

The genes are TRBV28 and TRBJ1-2, with D unclear. The ends were cut back, 2 bases at V and 8 bases at J, with 9 bases in the middle. CDR3 length: 12 amino acids. Germline V gives CDR1 MDHEN, CDR2 SYDVKM. The CDR3 bases are TGTGCCAGCAGTTTAATACAGACCGGCTACACCTTC. Translating it yields CASSLIQTGYTF.

This clone was counted a single time. The same CDR3 is also encoded by other DNA sequences in this sample. The chain couples TRBV11-3 to TRBJ2-3; the D is unclear. In germline, CDR1 is SGHNT, CDR2 YENEEA. V lost 0 bases to trimming and J lost 3 bases, with 7 bases between them. This CDR3 has 14 residues. DNA of the CDR3: TGTGCCAGCAGCTTAGAAGCAGATACAGATACGCAGTATTTT. It translates to CASSLEADTDTQYF.

The rearrangement uses TRBV5-1 and TRBJ1-4; 7 bases agree with TRBD1. Germline-derived CDR1 and CDR2 are SGHRS and YFSETQ. With V trimmed by 5 bases and J by 4 bases, 11 bases remained unmatched. This CDR3 contains 16 residues. The CDR3 region has the DNA TGCGCCAGCAGGGAGGTCCCTCGACAGGGTAATGAAAAACTGTTTTTT. Amino acids: CASREVPRQGNEKLFF. Drawing the rest from reference TRBV5-1 and TRBJ1-4, the complete variable domain is KAGVTQTPRYLIKTRGQQVTLSCSPISGHRSVSWYQQTPGQGLQFLFEYFSETQRNKGNFPGRFSGRQFSNSRSEMNVSTLELGDSALYLCASREVPRQGNEKLFFGSGTQLSVL.

The chain has TRBV5-1 and TRBJ1-1; weak D call: TRBD1 (5 bases). Trimming pared 0 bases from V and 6 bases from J, leaving 12 bases between. This CDR3 comprises 14 residues. From germline, CDR1 is SGHRS and CDR2 YFSETQ. CDR3 in amino acids: CASSLGGRVAEAFF. CDR3 sequence (DNA): TGCGCCAGCAGCTTGGGGGGCAGGGTGGCTGAAGCTTTCTTT.

The J gene is TRBJ2-7, the V gene TRBV28; 8 bases match TRBD1. The CDR3 has 12 amino acids. CDR1 and CDR2 (germline): MDHEN, SYDVKM. Trimming cost V 2 bases and J 11 bases; bases outside gene matches: 5. CDR3 sequence: CASSLGQGGKYF. CDR3 nucleotide sequence: TGTGCCAGCAGTTTAGGACAGGGTGGGAAGTACTTC.

The rearrangement links TRBV6-4 to TRBJ2-1; possibly TRBD2 for D (6 bases). CDR1 is MRHNA and CDR2 is SNTAGT in the germline V gene. The V gene lost 4 bases and the J gene lost 5 bases, with 15 bases spanning the gap. CDR3 length: 15 residues. Written as DNA, the CDR3 is TGTGCCAGCAGTGTTATGGCGGGGCGCAACAATGAGCAGTTCTTC. This translates into CASSVMAGRNNEQFF.

The chain joins TRBV7-2 to TRBJ1-2, with a weak D call TRBD1 (5 bases). The CDR3 consists of 14 residues. Trimming stripped 3 bases from V and 2 bases from J, with 10 bases between. CDR1 and CDR2 from the germline V gene are SGHTA and FQGNSA. CDR3 nucleotides: TGTGCCAGCAGCTTCACAGGCCCAAACTATGGCTACACCTTC. This gives the protein CASSFTGPNYGYTF.

The sample holds one count of this clone. V is TRBV28 and J is TRBJ2-7, with 7 bases fitting TRBD2. J lost 7 bases, V lost 8 bases, and 5 bases had no gene match. From germline, CDR1 is MDHEN and CDR2 SYDVKM. There are 11 residues in the CDR3. CDR3 in amino acids: CASGLGREQYV. CDR3 in DNA: TGTGCCAGCGGACTAGGTCGGGAGCAGTACGTC.

This rearrangement joins TRBV5-1 to TRBJ2-2; 8 nucleotides line up with TRBD1. Germline V gene data show CDR1 as SGHRS and CDR2 as YFSETQ. The V segment lost 4 bases and the J segment 5 bases; nucleotides outside the gene matches: 19. This CDR3 is built from 19 residues. The CDR3 bases are TGCGCCAGCAGCCCGCTTCAGGGGGCCCCCTATGATGGGACCGGGGAGCTGTTTTTT. It yields the protein CASSPLQGAPYDGTGELFF.

The chain carries TRBV19 and TRBJ2-3; 7 bases align to TRBD2. The germline CDR1 and CDR2 sequences are LNHDA and SQIVND (reference sequence). Unmatched junction bases numbered 11, after V lost 4 bases and J lost 4 bases. This CDR3 has 16 amino acids. This CDR3 is CASSTRTSLVPDTQYF. For the CDR3, the DNA is TGTGCCAGTAGTACCAGGACTAGTTTGGTTCCAGATACGCAGTATTTT.

This sequence joins TRBV28 and TRBJ2-7, with a weak D call TRBD2 (5 bases). With 10 bases removed from V and 3 bases from J, the gap between germline ends came to 10 bases. This CDR3 comprises 11 residues. Per the germline V gene, CDR1 is MDHEN and CDR2 is SYDVKM. This CDR3 reads CAIGRVYEQYF. DNA of the CDR3: TGTGCCATCGGGCGGGTCTACGAGCAGTACTTC.

The chain recombines TRBV21-1 with TRBJ1-4. TRBV21-1 is an annotated pseudogene. This CDR3 comprises 16 residues. CDR3 in amino acids: CASSNAVGESLGKLFF. CDR3 DNA: TGTGCCAGCAGCAACGCCGTGGGGGAATCACTGGGGAAACTGTTTTTT.

In this sample, this clone turned up once. This chain uses TRBV15 with TRBJ1-1; D gene unclear. There are 13 residues in the CDR3. Germline CDR1 reads LNHNV; CDR2 reads YYDKDF (reference sequence). The V and J ends lost 3 bases and 1 base respectively, with 6 bases between them. The CDR3, as DNA: TGTGCCACCAGCAGGGCGGGGAACACTGAAGCTTTCTTT. The encoded protein is CATSRAGNTEAFF.

The rearrangement uses TRBV30 and TRBJ1-1; D not resolved. Per germline, CDR1 GTSNPN and CDR2 SVGIG (reference sequence). The CDR3 runs 13 residues. Trimming removed 2 bases at V and 1 base at J, with 8 bases between. CDR3 in DNA: TGTGCCTGGAGTTACAGCGAGAACACTGAAGCTTTCTTT. This sequence encodes CAWSYSENTEAFF.

This clone was recorded once. The V call is TRBV5-4, the J call TRBJ1-5, with D maybe TRBD1 (6 bases). Deletions cut 2 bases from V and 5 bases from J, with 11 bases between. The germline gives CDR1 SGHNT, CDR2 YYREEE (reference sequence). This CDR3 has 14 residues. In DNA form, the CDR3 reads TGTGCCAGCAGCTTTGGGGGCCGGGATCAGCCCCAGCATTTT. This codes for CASSFGGRDQPQHF. The complete variable domain, with remaining parts taken from reference TRBV5-4 and TRBJ1-5, reads ETGVTQSPTHLIKTRGQQVTLRCSSQSGHNTVSWYQQALGQGPQFIFQYYREEENGRGNFPPRFSGLQFPNYSSELNVNALELDDSALYLCASSFGGRDQPQHFGDGTRLSIL.